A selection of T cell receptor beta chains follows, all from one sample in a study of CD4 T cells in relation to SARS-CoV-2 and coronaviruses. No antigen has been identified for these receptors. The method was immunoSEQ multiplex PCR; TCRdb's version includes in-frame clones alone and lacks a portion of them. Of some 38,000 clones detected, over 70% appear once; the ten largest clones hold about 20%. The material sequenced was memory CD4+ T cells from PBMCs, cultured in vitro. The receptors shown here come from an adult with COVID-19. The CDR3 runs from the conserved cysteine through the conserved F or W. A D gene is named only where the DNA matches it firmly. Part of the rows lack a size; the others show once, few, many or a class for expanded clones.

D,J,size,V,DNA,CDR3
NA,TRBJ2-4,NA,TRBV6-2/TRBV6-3,TGTGCCAGCAGTTACGATACAGGAAAGTACGACAAAAACATTCAGTACTTC,CASSYDTGKYDKNIQYF
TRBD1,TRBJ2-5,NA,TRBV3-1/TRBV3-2,TGTGCCAGCAGCCTCCCGGGGACAGACCAAGAGACCCAGTACTTC,CASSLPGTDQETQYF
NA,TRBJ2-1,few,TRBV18,TGTGCCAGCTCACCAAGATTACTAGCTGCAGCCAATGAGCAGTTCTTC,CASSPRLLAAANEQFF
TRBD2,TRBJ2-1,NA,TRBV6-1,TGTGCCAGCAGTGAGACGTGGGGGGGAGCCTACAATGAGCAGTTCTTC,CASSETWGGAYNEQFF
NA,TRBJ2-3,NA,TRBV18,TGTGCCAGCTCACCTCTCAAGACAGATACGCAGTATTTT,CASSPLKTDTQYF
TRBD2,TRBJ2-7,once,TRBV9,TGTGCCAGCACTTTAGGGGGAGCGGGAGGCGAGCAGTACTTC,CASTLGGAGGEQYF
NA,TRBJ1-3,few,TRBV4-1,TGCGCCAGCAGCCAAGACCCTAACAGCTCTGGAAACACCATATATTTT,CASSQDPNSSGNTIYF
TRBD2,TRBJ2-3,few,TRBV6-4,TGTGCCAGCAGTGAGGGGCCTAGCGGCGGCACAGATACGCAGTATTTT,CASSEGPSGGTDTQYF
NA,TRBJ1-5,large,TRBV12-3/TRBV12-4,TGTGCCAGCAGTTTAACTGATCAGCCCCAGCATTTT,CASSLTDQPQHF
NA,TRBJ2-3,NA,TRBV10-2,TGCGCCAGCCGTCCCCCTGGTAGCCGCGCGGATACGCAGTATTTT,CASRPPGSRADTQYF
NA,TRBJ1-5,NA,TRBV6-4,TGTGCCAGCAGGATAAGGGGGACGGGCAATCAGCCCCAGCATTTT,CASRIRGTGNQPQHF
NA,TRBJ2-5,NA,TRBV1,TGCACCAGCAGCCAGGCGCCGGCCGAGGAGACCCAGTACTTC,CTSSQAPAEETQYF
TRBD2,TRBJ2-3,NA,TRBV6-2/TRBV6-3,TGTGCCAGCAGTTACCACTTGACTAGCGGGAGGATAGTCAACACAGATACGCAGTATTTT,CASSYHLTSGRIVNTDTQYF
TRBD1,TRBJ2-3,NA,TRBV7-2,TGTGCCAGCAGCCACAACAGGGGTCCCCACACAGATACGCAGTATTTT,CASSHNRGPHTDTQYF
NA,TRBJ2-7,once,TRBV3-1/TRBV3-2,TGTGCCAGCAGTCCAGGGGTCGGGGTATCCGGCTACGAGCAGTACTTC,CASSPGVGVSGYEQYF
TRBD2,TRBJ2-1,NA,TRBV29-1,TGCAGCGTTGAAGCGGGAGGTAACAATGAGCAGTTCTTC,CSVEAGGNNEQFF
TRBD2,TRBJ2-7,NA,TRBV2,TGTGCCAGCAGGAGGACTAGCGGGACCGGCGAGCAGTACTTC,CASRRTSGTGEQYF
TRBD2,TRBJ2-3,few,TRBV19,TGTGCCAGTAGTCCGACTAGCGGGGGAGATACGCAGTATTTT,CASSPTSGGDTQYF
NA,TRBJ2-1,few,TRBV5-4,TGTGCCAGCAGCCCGCGGTCGGGGGGCGATGAGCAGTTCTTC,CASSPRSGGDEQFF
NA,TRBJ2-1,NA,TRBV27,TGTGCCAGCAGTCCCACAACTCGGGTGAATGAGCAGTTCTTC,CASSPTTRVNEQFF
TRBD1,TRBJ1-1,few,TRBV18,TGTGCCAGCTCACGTGGACAGGACCACACTGAAGCTTTCTTT,CASSRGQDHTEAFF
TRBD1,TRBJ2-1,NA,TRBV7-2,TGTGCCAGCAGCGCGGACAGGTCGTACAATGAGCAGTTCTTC,CASSADRSYNEQFF
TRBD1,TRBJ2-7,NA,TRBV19,TGTGCCAGTAGTATTGGGGGACAGGGCGTCTACGAGCAGTACTTC,CASSIGGQGVYEQYF
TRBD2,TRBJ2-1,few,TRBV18,TGTGCCAGCTCACCACCCCTAGCGGGAGGGGGCAATGAGCAGTTCTTC,CASSPPLAGGGNEQFF
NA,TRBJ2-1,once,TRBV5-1,TGCGCCAGCAGCTTTCGCGGGACCCACAATGAGCAGTTCTTC,CASSFRGTHNEQFF
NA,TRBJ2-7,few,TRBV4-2,TGTGCCAGCAGCCAACAGGGTTCTAGAGTCGAGCAGTACTTC,CASSQQGSRVEQYF
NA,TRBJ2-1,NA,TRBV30,TGTGCCTGGAGTGCCCCCCCGACTAGTCCATTCCACAATGAGCAGTTCTTC,CAWSAPPTSPFHNEQFF
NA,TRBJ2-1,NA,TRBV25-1,TGTGCCAGCAGTGAAGGGTCGACAGTCTCCTACAATGAGCAGTTCTTC,CASSEGSTVSYNEQFF
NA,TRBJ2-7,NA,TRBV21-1,TGTGCCAGCAGCAAAGCGCTTGGGACAGGGGCTCCCTACGAGCAGTACTTC,CASSKALGTGAPYEQYF
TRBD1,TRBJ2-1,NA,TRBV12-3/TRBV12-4,TGTGCCACAGAGAGGGGGCTCGAGCAGTTCTTC,CATERGLEQFF
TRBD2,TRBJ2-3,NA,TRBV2,TGTGCCAGCAGTGTATTCGGCGGGAGGGCCGTAGATACGCAGTATTTT,CASSVFGGRAVDTQYF
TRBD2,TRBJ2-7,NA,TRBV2,TGTGCCAGCAGTGATAGACTAGCCCCCTACGAGCAGTACTTC,CASSDRLAPYEQYF
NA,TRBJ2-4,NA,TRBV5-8,TGTGCCAGCAGCTTGGGGACGGCCCCAGCCAAAAACATTCAGTACTTC,CASSLGTAPAKNIQYF
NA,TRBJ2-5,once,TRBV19,TGTGCCAGTAGTCCCGTGGGGACACCCGGGTGGGAGACCCAGTACTTC,CASSPVGTPGWETQYF
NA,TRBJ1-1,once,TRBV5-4,TGTGCCAGCAGCCCCAGCAGGGTCTCAGTTCCATTTGTGACCACTGAAGCTTTCTTT,CASSPSRVSVPFVTTEAFF
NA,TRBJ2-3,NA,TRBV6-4,TGTGCCAGCAGTGACGGAGCGTCTAGCACAGATACGCAGTATTTT,CASSDGASSTDTQYF
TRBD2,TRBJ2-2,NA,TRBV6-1,TGTGCCAGCAGTGAAGCGCTTCGGGGGAGGGGCACCGGGGAGCTGTTTTTT,CASSEALRGRGTGELFF
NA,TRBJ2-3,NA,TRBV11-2,TGTGCCAGCAGCCCGACGGGAGTTACGCAGTATTTT,CASSPTGVTQYF
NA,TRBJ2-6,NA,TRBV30,TGTGCCTGGAGGAGGGGGGGCTCTGGGGCCAACGTCCTGACTTTC,CAWRRGGSGANVLTF
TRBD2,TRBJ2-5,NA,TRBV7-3,TGTGCCAGCAGCTTCTTACAAAGGACTAGCGAGACACAAGAGACCCAGTACTTC,CASSFLQRTSETQETQYF
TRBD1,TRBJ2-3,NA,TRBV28,TGTGCCAGCAGAAACTCACAGGGGGCTTGGACAGATACGCAGTATTTT,CASRNSQGAWTDTQYF
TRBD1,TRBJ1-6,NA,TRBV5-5,TGTGCCAGCAGCTTGGTATTGGGGGACAGGAATTCTTCACCCCTCCACTTT,CASSLVLGDRNSSPLHF
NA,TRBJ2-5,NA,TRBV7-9,TGTGCCAGCAGCTCAAGTACTAGGTTCGGGAAACAAGAGACCCAGTACTTC,CASSSSTRFGKQETQYF